The clone carrying this TCR beta chain was observed many times. TCR beta CDR3 region amplification was performed from RNA transcripts. Using the HTBI primer set, a first-round RT-PCR was run on the TCR CDR3. TCRdb passed the multiplex PCR reads through MiXCR, listing each CDR3 protein once. This sample yields 390,000 or so distinct CDR3 sequences, of which about 15% are seen a single time; roughly 13% belongs to the top ten. This specimen comes from a study of T cells in Graves' hyperthyroidism and ophthalmopathy. Diagnoses were made from clinical symptoms, serum measures (thyroxine and TRAb), thyroid ultrasound and orbital computed tomography. The sample comprised blood. The receptor was isolated from a man in his late teens or twenties with Graves' ophthalmopathy.

The CDR3 loop is CASSSGLAGDTDTQYF. The DNA of the CDR3 is TGCGCCAGCAGCTCGGGACTAGCGGGGGACACAGATACGCAGTATTTT. The V gene is TRBV5-1, the J gene TRBJ2-3, with 14 bases identical to TRBD2. Losses at the gene ends were 3 bases for V and 2 bases for J; bases not matched to a gene: 2. CDR3 length equals 16 residues. Germline lookup yields CDR1 SGHRS and CDR2 YFSETQ.